The 8 T cell receptor beta chains reported below all come from one sample, sequenced in a study of blood T cell repertoires in COVID-19. Produced via immunoSEQ multiplex PCR; TCRdb's table is partial and in-frame only. The data show hundreds of thousands of clones, approximately 87% seen once. The sample was PBMCs or T cells enriched from blood (not recorded which). The receptors here all came from a man aged 40-55 years in a cohort exposed to, infected with or recovered from COVID-19 (not recorded which).

The gene calls are TRBV12-5 and TRBJ1-3; 7 positions match TRBD1. Germline V gene data show CDR1 as LGHNT and CDR2 as FRNRAP. This CDR3 has 15 residues. V trimming: 5 bases; J trimming: 0 bases; junction bases outside the gene matches: 4. Written as DNA, the CDR3 is TGTGCTAGTGGTCCGGGACAGAGCTCTGGAAACACCATATATTTT. Its translation: CASGPGQSSGNTIYF.

The V gene is TRBV5-1, the J gene TRBJ2-1; D perhaps matches TRBD1 (5 bases). The CDR3 consists of 14 residues. Germline CDR1 and CDR2: SGHRS and YFSETQ. V shed 4 bases and J shed 12 bases, with 20 bases lying between them. CDR3 nucleotide sequence: TGCGCCAGCAGCGGAGTTGGGCGGTCTAGGGGGCAGTTCTTC. This gives the protein CASSGVGRSRGQFF.

V gene TRBV13 combines with J gene TRBJ1-4; 9 bases fit TRBD1. V dropped 3 bases and J dropped 8; count of bases not matched to a gene: 10. This CDR3 contains 16 residues. Germline CDR1 PRHDT, CDR2 FYEKMQ (reference sequence). The CDR3 DNA is TGTGCCAGCAGCTTGTTAACCGGGACAGGGACCGAAAAACTGTTTTTT. It specifies CASSLLTGTGTEKLFF.

J is TRBJ1-1 and V is TRBV30; D unclear. Germline V gene sequence: CDR1 GTSNPN, CDR2 SVGIG (reference sequence). V was trimmed by 2 bases and J by 1 base, leaving 8 bases between them. The CDR3 is 13 residues long. The CDR3: CAWSWGGNTEAFF. CDR3 coding DNA: TGTGCCTGGAGTTGGGGAGGGAACACTGAAGCTTTCTTT.

This sequence joins TRBV30 and TRBJ2-1, with D perhaps matching TRBD1 (6 bases). The CDR3 consists of 13 residues. CDR1 GTSNPN and CDR2 SVGIG come from the germline V gene (reference sequence). The germline V and J ends were trimmed by 5 bases and 0 bases, with 8 bases remaining between them. CDR3 sequence: CAWQDSSYNEQFF. CDR3 nucleotides: TGTGCCTGGCAGGACAGCTCCTACAATGAGCAGTTCTTC.

V gene TRBV3-1 (or the pseudogene TRBV3-2) combines with J gene TRBJ2-1, with D tentatively TRBD2 (5 bases). The CDR3 sequence is 13 residues long. The V gene's germline CDR1 is LGHDT and CDR2 YNNKEL (reference sequence). V lost 0 bases, J lost 6 bases, and 6 bases lay in between. The CDR3 spells CASSQDGGNEQFF. In DNA form, the CDR3 reads TGTGCCAGCAGCCAAGATGGAGGCAATGAGCAGTTCTTC.

The chain is built from TRBV5-1 and TRBJ1-2, with 9 bases aligning to TRBD1. Germline V CDR1 and CDR2: SGHRS, YFSETQ. V lost 0 bases and J lost 2; bases outside the gene matches: 8. The CDR3 runs 17 residues. CDR3 in amino acids: CASSLVPTGGSNYGYTF. The CDR3 bases are TGCGCCAGCAGCTTGGTCCCCACAGGGGGCTCGAACTATGGCTACACCTTC.

V and J are TRBV2 and TRBJ1-2; D gene unclear. Trimming stripped 0 bases from V and 4 bases from J, with 9 bases between. This CDR3 comprises 14 residues. CDR1 is SNHLY and CDR2 is FYNNEI in the germline V gene. CDR3 amino acids: CASSEARSGYGYTF. In nucleotides, the CDR3 is TGTGCCAGCAGTGAAGCGCGCTCCGGCTATGGCTACACCTTC.